This passage covers 27 T cell receptor beta chains from one sample sequenced in a study of blood T cell repertoires in COVID-19 (dated by TCRdb to about 2020). Preparation of the library involved the immunoSEQ multiplex PCR assay. Drawn from immuneACCESS, this table holds only the in-frame rearrangements with V and J called that TCRdb kept. Clones are partly lost; checked studies trace under half to an unresolved V gene and leave the rest unexplained. Within this sample are 85,000 to 120,000 clones, with roughly four fifths of them counted one time only. The top ten hold less than 10% of the sample. The specimen was peripheral blood. Source of these receptors: a man in his forties with active or convalescent COVID-19.

This chain connects TRBV30 to TRBJ1-1; no clear D. Germline-derived CDR1 and CDR2 are GTSNPN and SVGIG (reference sequence). V shed 1 base and J shed 8 bases, with 8 bases lying between them. The CDR3 has 11 residues. CDR3 in DNA: TGTGCCTGGAGTGACAGTGTGGAAGCTTTCTTT. This gives the protein CAWSDSVEAFF.

This chain links TRBV5-1 with TRBJ2-7; 8 bases align to TRBD1. V lost 4 bases to trimming and J lost 1 base; unmatched junction nucleotides: 1. The CDR3 is made up of 13 amino acids. Germline values: CDR1 SGHRS, CDR2 YFSETQ. The CDR3 coding sequence is TGCGCCAGCAGCCGACAGGGGTCCTACGAGCAGTACTTC. It is translated as CASSRQGSYEQYF. Full variable domain (missing parts from reference TRBV5-1 and TRBJ2-7): KAGVTQTPRYLIKTRGQQVTLSCSPISGHRSVSWYQQTPGQGLQFLFEYFSETQRNKGNFPGRFSGRQFSNSRSEMNVSTLELGDSALYLCASSRQGSYEQYFGPGTRLTVT.

The V and J genes are TRBV6-1 and TRBJ2-2, with D maybe TRBD1 (5 bases). V was pared by 3 bases and J by 5 bases, with 13 bases between. Per germline, CDR1 MNHNS and CDR2 SASEGT. This CDR3 comprises 15 residues. The CDR3 sequence: CASSEAGRRTGELFF. The CDR3 DNA sequence: TGTGCCAGCAGTGAGGCAGGGCGTCGGACCGGGGAGCTGTTTTTT.

This chain connects TRBV15 to TRBJ1-1; 7 bases are shared with TRBD1. The CDR3 totals 13 residues. Germline-derived CDR1 and CDR2 are LNHNV and YYDKDF (reference sequence). V gave up 5 bases and J gave up 5 bases; unmatched junction bases: 5. This CDR3 reads CATSADRETEAFF. CDR3 nucleotide sequence: TGTGCCACCAGCGCTGACAGGGAAACTGAAGCTTTCTTT.

The J gene is TRBJ1-5, the V gene TRBV7-2; the D is unclear. This CDR3 comprises 13 residues. V lost 2 bases to trimming and J lost 4 bases, with 6 bases between them. The V gene's germline CDR1 is SGHTA and CDR2 FQGNSA. CDR3 protein: CASSLTNNQPQHF. The CDR3 DNA follows: TGTGCCAGCAGCTTAACAAATAATCAGCCCCAGCATTTT.

This clone appeared a few times. The V call is TRBV7-3, the J call TRBJ2-1; the D gene is possibly TRBD2 (6 bases). V was trimmed by 5 bases and J by 5 bases, leaving 25 bases between them. The length of the CDR3 is 18 residues. The germline gives CDR1 SGHTA, CDR2 FQGTGA. Here the CDR3 reads CASSRTAPRDWGNNEQFF. The CDR3, as DNA: TGTGCCAGCAGCCGGACCGCGCCCCGGGACTGGGGGAACAATGAGCAGTTCTTC.

The gene calls are TRBV7-8 and TRBJ2-7; the match to TRBD2 covers 9 bases. CDR1 is SGHVS and CDR2 is FQNEAQ in the germline V gene. V shed 3 bases, J shed 0 bases, and the junction held 6 bases outside the gene matches. There are 16 residues in the CDR3. The CDR3 region has the DNA TGTGCCAGCAGCTTTCGTCCGACTAGCGGCTCCTACGAGCAGTACTTC. Protein sequence: CASSFRPTSGSYEQYF.

The V and J genes are TRBV2 and TRBJ1-2; D ambiguous. Germline V gene data show CDR1 as SNHLY and CDR2 as FYNNEI. The CDR3 covers 14 residues. Between the trimmed V and J ends, which lost 6 bases and 7 bases, there was a span of 18 bases. The CDR3 nucleotides read TGTGCCAGCAGCGGTCTCGAGGGTCGGGGTGGCTACACCTTC. Translation: CASSGLEGRGGYTF.

The chain carries TRBV6-2 or TRBV6-3 and TRBJ2-3; TRBD1 is a possible D gene (6 bases). The germline gives CDR1 MNHEY, CDR2 SVGEGT. Deletions cut 4 bases from V and 14 bases from J, with 22 bases between. The CDR3 is made up of 14 amino acids. Written as DNA, the CDR3 is TGTGCCAGCAGTTCCGCGGACAGAGTAGGGGCAGGGTATTTT. Protein product: CASSSADRVGAGYF.

J is TRBJ2-1 and V is TRBV6-5, with D possibly TRBD1 on 6 matching bases. Deletions cut 7 bases from V and 4 bases from J, with 11 bases between. Germline lookup yields CDR1 MNHEY and CDR2 SVGAGI. The CDR3 runs 13 residues. The CDR3 nucleotides read TGTGCCAGCAACAGACAGGAATACAATGAGCAGTTCTTC. This gives the protein CASNRQEYNEQFF.

The V call is TRBV29-1, the J call TRBJ2-3; 7 bases map to TRBD1. The V gene's germline CDR1 is SQVTM and CDR2 ANQGSEA. Germline trimming cut 7 bases from V and 5 bases from J; bases unmatched to any gene: 12. This CDR3 is built from 14 residues. Written as DNA, the CDR3 is TGCAGCGGAAAAAACAGGGGAATCGGAGATACGCAGTATTTT. Protein: CSGKNRGIGDTQYF.

V usage is TRBV7-8 and J usage is TRBJ2-7; D is possibly TRBD2 (6 bases). The CDR3 has 15 amino acids. Trimming took 1 base from V and 6 from J, leaving 16 bases between them. The germline V gene has CDR1 SGHVS and CDR2 FQNEAQ. CDR3 DNA: TGTGCCAGCAGCTTAGGTCGGGGGATCAGAGGCGAGCAGTACTTC. This sequence encodes CASSLGRGIRGEQYF.

The V and J genes are TRBV7-2 and TRBJ2-7; 7 bases align to TRBD2. V was clipped by 5 bases and J by 2 bases; unmatched bases: 6. From germline, CDR1 is SGHTA and CDR2 FQGNSA. The CDR3 contains 14 residues. The CDR3 loop is CASSRGDRPYEQYF. CDR3 nucleotides: TGTGCCAGCAGCCGGGGGGACCGGCCCTACGAGCAGTACTTC.

The chain combines TRBV10-1 with TRBJ1-2, with 8 bases identical to TRBD1. Looked up from germline, CDR1 is WNHNN and CDR2 is SYGVQD (reference sequence). Losses at the gene ends were 0 bases for V and 8 bases for J; bases not matched to a gene: 5. The length of the CDR3 is 14 residues. CDR3 in amino acids: CASSESTGGEGYTF. The CDR3 DNA reads as TGCGCCAGCAGTGAGTCTACAGGGGGGGAAGGCTACACCTTC.

This clone was recorded at least ten times. The chain recombines TRBV19 with TRBJ2-7, with 10 positions matching TRBD1. V shed 5 bases and J 5 bases; nucleotides not matched to a gene: 12. CDR3 length: 16 residues. CDR1 and CDR2 from the germline V gene are LNHDA and SQIVND (reference sequence). CDR3 bases: TGTGCCAGTAGTCCCATCCCCGGGACAGGGGTGAACGAGCAGTACTTC. This sequence encodes CASSPIPGTGVNEQYF.

This chain uses TRBV5-6 with TRBJ2-4, with 8 bases that match TRBD1. V was clipped by 5 bases and J by 12 bases; unmatched bases: 7. The CDR3 is 12 amino acids. The germline V gene encodes CDR1 SGHDT and CDR2 YYEEEE. The chain's CDR3 is CASRLQGANQYF. The CDR3 DNA is TGTGCCAGCAGACTGCAGGGGGCCAATCAGTACTTC.

The rearrangement links TRBV2 to TRBJ1-1; D may be TRBD1 (5 bases). Germline V CDR1 and CDR2: SNHLY, FYNNEI. CDR3 size: 12 residues. The V gene lost 6 bases and the J gene lost 1 base, with 6 bases spanning the gap. The CDR3 loop is CASSGQNTEAFF. The CDR3 coding sequence is TGTGCCAGCAGCGGACAGAACACTGAAGCTTTCTTT.

This clone has only one observation. The chain has TRBV30 and TRBJ1-1, with a weak D call TRBD1 (6 bases). The CDR3 consists of 14 residues. The germline V and J ends were trimmed by 5 bases and 1 base, with 14 bases remaining between them. In germline, CDR1 is GTSNPN, CDR2 SVGIG (reference sequence). CDR3 loop: CAWVRGYGNTEAFF. CDR3 DNA: TGTGCCTGGGTCAGGGGATATGGGAACACTGAAGCTTTCTTT.

The chain recombines TRBV3-1 (or the pseudogene TRBV3-2) with TRBJ2-4; the D is unclear. This CDR3 is built from 15 residues. V gave up 1 base and J gave up 2 bases, with 9 bases separating them. CDR1 and CDR2 from the germline V gene are LGHDT and YNNKEL (reference sequence). CDR3 amino acids: CASSQATPPKNIQYF. In nucleotides, the CDR3 is TGTGCCAGCAGCCAAGCGACACCCCCCAAAAACATTCAGTACTTC.

V is TRBV29-1 and J is TRBJ2-7; 7 positions agree with TRBD1. The V and J ends lost 6 bases and 3 bases, in that order; junction bases with no gene match: 11. This CDR3 region has 14 residues. Germline V lookup: CDR1 SQVTM, CDR2 ANQGSEA. The CDR3 DNA is TGCAGCGTGGCTCAGGGGGTCGAACTCTACGAGCAGTACTTC. It codes for CSVAQGVELYEQYF.

This chain uses TRBV19 with TRBJ2-5, with 12 bases fitting TRBD2. Unmatched junction bases numbered 5, after V lost 8 bases and J lost 4 bases. There are 14 residues in the CDR3. CDR1 LNHDA and CDR2 SQIVND come from the germline V gene (reference sequence). DNA for the CDR3: TGTGCCAGTTCTAGCGGGGGGGTCCCAGAGACCCAGTACTTC. Translating it yields CASSSGGVPETQYF.

The chain carries TRBV30 and TRBJ1-5; 8 bases match TRBD1. Looked up from germline, CDR1 is GTSNPN and CDR2 is SVGIG (reference sequence). The V and J ends lost 1 base and 3 bases, in that order; junction bases with no gene match: 5. The CDR3 contains 15 residues. The CDR3 sequence: CAWSGLDRDNQPQHF. The CDR3 coding sequence is TGTGCCTGGAGTGGGCTGGACAGGGACAATCAGCCCCAGCATTTT. Drawing the rest from reference TRBV30 and TRBJ1-5, the complete variable domain is SQTIHQWPATLVQPVGSPLSLECTVEGTSNPNLYWYRQAAGRGLQLLFYSVGIGQISSEVPQNLSASRPQDRQFILSSKKLLLSDSGFYLCAWSGLDRDNQPQHFGDGTRLSIL.

The rearrangement links TRBV29-1 to TRBJ1-1; D unresolved. The CDR3 consists of 13 residues. Germline assignment: CDR1 SQVTM and CDR2 ANQGSEA. Trimming shortened V by 2 bases and J by 4 bases, and 11 bases separated the two germline ends. The CDR3 loop is CSVESPRSTEAFF. Written as DNA, the CDR3 is TGCAGCGTTGAAAGTCCGAGGAGCACTGAAGCTTTCTTT.

The rearrangement joins TRBV2 to TRBJ1-1; D uncertain. The germline V and J ends were trimmed by 8 bases and 2 bases, with 15 bases remaining between them. This CDR3 is built from 14 residues. Germline V gene data show CDR1 as SNHLY and CDR2 as FYNNEI. This CDR3 reads CASRVREGNTEAFF. The CDR3 region has the DNA TGTGCCAGCCGGGTCCGGGAAGGAAACACTGAAGCTTTCTTT.

CDR3 coding DNA: TGTGCCAGCAGCTTATCTTGGCAGAATCGGGACAGACCCTACGAGCAGTACTTC. Its translation is CASSLSWQNRDRPYEQYF. The V call is TRBV7-2, the J call TRBJ2-7; TRBD1 matches at 7 bases. Germline CDR1 is SGHTA and CDR2 is FQGNSA. V was clipped by 2 bases and J by 2 bases; unmatched bases: 15. There are 18 residues in the CDR3.

The chain joins TRBV6-5 to TRBJ1-1; D unclear. The CDR3 loop spans 13 amino acids. Germline CDR1 is MNHEY and CDR2 is SVGAGI. The V gene lost 2 bases and the J gene lost 3 bases, with 7 bases spanning the gap. The CDR3 DNA sequence: TGTGCCAGCAGTTACAGGAGAGACACTGAAGCTTTCTTT. Translated, it gives CASSYRRDTEAFF.

The CDR3 bases are TGTGCCACCAGTGGAGATCTCACAGATACGCAGTATTTT. It encodes CATSGDLTDTQYF. This chain links TRBV24-1 with TRBJ2-3, with D unresolved. This CDR3 spans 13 amino acids. The germline CDR1 and CDR2 sequences are KGHDR and SFDVKD. The V end was cut by 5 bases, the J end by 2 bases, with 7 bases between.